Shown below are 26 T cell receptor beta chains from a single sample sequenced in a study of Ad26.COV2.S vaccination and SARS-CoV-2 variants. The assay was immunoSEQ multiplex PCR, and TCRdb's table has in-frame clones only and misses some. This table holds 250,000 or so clones, around 90% found once. As for treatment: 15 to 20 received Ad26.COV2.S at low or high dose, single or two shots; roughly five received placebo; per-sample allocation not given. Each sample was drawn 63 days after the first injection (of vaccine or placebo). This sample comprised peripheral blood, obtained in a trial of Ad26.COV2.S vaccine versus placebo. The receptor set was obtained from a person between 18 and 59 years old who received the Ad26.COV2.S COVID-19 vaccine or a placebo.

The CDR3 DNA is TGTGCCAGCAGCTTAGCTTTTAGCTCTGGAAACACCATATATTTT. Its protein product is CASSLAFSSGNTIYF. The chain carries TRBV7-9 and TRBJ1-3; D gene unclear. CDR3 size: 15 residues. Between the trimmed V and J ends, which lost 0 bases and 0 bases, there was a span of 6 bases. Germline V gene data show CDR1 as SEHNR and CDR2 as FQNEAQ (reference sequence). The whole variable domain, remainder taken from reference TRBV7-9 and TRBJ1-3, is DTGVSQNPRHKITKRGQNVTFRCDPISEHNRLYWYRQTLGQGPEFLTYFQNEAQLEKSRLLSDRFSAERPKGSFSTLEIQRTEQGDSAMYLCASSLAFSSGNTIYFGEGSWLTVV.

This chain connects TRBV27 to TRBJ2-3; D is undetermined. V was cut by 5 bases and J by 5 bases, with 14 bases left in between. The CDR3 is 14 amino acids. Germline V gives CDR1 MNHEY, CDR2 SMNVEV (reference sequence). CDR3 residues: CASSSVDGRDTQYF. The CDR3, as DNA: TGTGCCAGCAGTAGTGTCGACGGGCGAGATACGCAGTATTTT.

The chain recombines TRBV7-2 with TRBJ2-5; 8 bases line up with TRBD2. V was clipped by 4 bases and J by 5 bases; unmatched bases: 6. This CDR3 contains 14 residues. Germline CDR1 is SGHTA and CDR2 is FQGNSA. This chain's CDR3 is CASSSKRGKETQYF. The CDR3 DNA reads TGTGCCAGCAGCTCGAAGCGGGGGAAGGAGACCCAGTACTTC. The whole variable domain, filled in from reference TRBV7-2 and TRBJ2-5, reads GAGVSQSPSNKVTEKGKDVELRCDPISGHTALYWYRQSLGQGLEFLIYFQGNSAPDKSGLPSDRFSAERTGGSVSTLTIQRTQQEDSAVYLCASSSKRGKETQYFGPGTRLLVL.

The chain links TRBV27 to TRBJ2-7; 9 nucleotides agree with TRBD1. Germline CDR1 reads MNHEY; CDR2 reads SMNVEV (reference sequence). The length of the CDR3 is 14 residues. Trimming cost V 5 bases and J 5 bases; bases outside gene matches: 7. CDR3 sequence (DNA): TGTGCCAGCAGTCCGGGACAGGGTACCCACGAGCAGTACTTC. It codes for CASSPGQGTHEQYF.

The J gene is TRBJ2-1, the V gene TRBV3-1 (or the pseudogene TRBV3-2); D ambiguous. V gave up 1 base and J gave up 4 bases, with 14 bases separating them. CDR3 length: 16 amino acids. CDR1 and CDR2 from the germline V gene are LGHDT and YNNKEL (reference sequence). CDR3 region: CASSQGIMGGYNEQFF. The CDR3 DNA follows: TGTGCCAGCAGCCAAGGAATCATGGGTGGTTACAATGAGCAGTTCTTC.

This CDR3 reads CASSVDPGRTEAFF. CDR3 sequence (DNA): TGTGCCAGCAGCGTAGACCCGGGGCGCACTGAAGCTTTCTTT. J is TRBJ1-1 and V is TRBV9, with a weak D call TRBD1 (5 bases). The germline V gene has CDR1 SGDLS and CDR2 YYNGEE. V lost 0 bases and J 4 bases, leaving 10 bases between the germline ends. The CDR3 extends over 14 amino acids.

The chain links TRBV5-4 to TRBJ2-2, with 8 bases identical to TRBD1. Germline loops: CDR1 SGHNT, CDR2 YYREEE (reference sequence). With V trimmed by 4 bases and J by 5 bases, 7 bases remained unmatched. The CDR3 length is 15 residues. The CDR3 DNA follows: TGTGCCAGCAGCCTTGGACAGGGTTGGACCGGGGAGCTGTTTTTT. Protein product: CASSLGQGWTGELFF.

V is TRBV21-1 and J is TRBJ2-2. TRBV21-1 is labeled a pseudogene. This CDR3 spans 19 amino acids. The CDR3 is CASSKGTPQGERKTGELFF. The CDR3 DNA sequence: TGTGCCAGCAGCAAAGGGACCCCCCAAGGGGAGAGAAAGACCGGGGAGCTGTTTTTT.

The gene calls are TRBV21-1 and TRBJ2-7; TRBD1 is taken as the D call from the table, unchecked against the DNA. TRBV21-1 is recorded as a pseudogene. The CDR3 runs to 15 residues. CDR3 nucleotides: TGTGCCAGCAGCAACAGGGGGCTGGGGGATTACGAGCAGTACGTC. Its protein is CASSNRGLGDYEQYV.

The chain employs TRBV29-1 and TRBJ1-4; D call uncertain. This CDR3 region has 12 residues. Per germline, CDR1 SQVTM and CDR2 ANQGSEA. The germline V and J ends were trimmed by 4 bases and 4 bases, with 7 bases remaining between them. For the CDR3, the DNA is TGCAGCGTTGGAGGCGTTAATGAAAAACTGTTTTTT. This sequence encodes CSVGGVNEKLFF.

This clone was seen only once. CDR3 residues: CASSLGSPGEETQYF. The CDR3 DNA reads as TGCGCCAGCAGCTTGGGGAGTCCAGGGGAAGAGACCCAGTACTTC. V is TRBV5-1 and J is TRBJ2-5, with D tentatively TRBD1 (6 bases). This CDR3 contains 15 residues. Trimming left V 0 bases short and J 3 bases short, with 12 bases between. The V gene's germline CDR1 is SGHRS and CDR2 YFSETQ.

This clone was counted a single time. The chain links TRBV28 to TRBJ2-3, with a tentative D call TRBD1 (6 bases). V lost 6 bases to trimming and J lost 4 bases, with 17 bases between them. CDR3 length: 15 amino acids. CDR1 MDHEN and CDR2 SYDVKM come from the germline V gene. CDR3 sequence (DNA): TGTGCCAGCAGGGGGGCTCTAACGGGTGCAGATACGCAGTATTTT. Translation gives CASRGALTGADTQYF.

This chain links TRBV6-6 with TRBJ2-7; D might be TRBD2 (6 bases). The V and J ends lost 6 bases and 6 bases respectively, with 12 bases between them. Germline V CDR1 and CDR2: MNHNY, SVGAGI (reference sequence). This CDR3 spans 12 amino acids. CDR3 DNA sequence: TGTGCCAGCAGAAATAGGGGAGGCGAGCAGTACGTC. Residues: CASRNRGGEQYV.

J is TRBJ2-2 and V is TRBV5-1; 8 nucleotides line up with TRBD2. Per germline, CDR1 SGHRS and CDR2 YFSETQ. This CDR3 has 15 residues. V dropped 0 bases and J dropped 4; count of bases not matched to a gene: 2. The CDR3 DNA reads TGCGCCAGCAGCTTGGGACTAGCGAGCACCGGGGAGCTGTTTTTT. It translates to CASSLGLASTGELFF.

The J gene is TRBJ2-7, the V gene TRBV11-1; D is unresolved. V lost 5 bases to trimming and J lost 6 bases, with 14 bases between them. There are 13 residues in the CDR3. From germline, CDR1 is SGHAT and CDR2 FQDESV (reference sequence). CDR3 loop: CASSNNLSGEQYV. In DNA, the CDR3 is TGTGCCAGCAGCAACAACCTAAGTGGCGAGCAGTACGTC.

This chain links TRBV5-1 with TRBJ1-4; TRBD1 aligns across 8 bases. Germline CDR1 and CDR2: SGHRS and YFSETQ. V dropped 3 bases and J dropped 7; count of bases not matched to a gene: 5. The CDR3 totals 14 residues. In DNA, the CDR3 is TGCGCCAGCAGCTCACAGGGGGGGAGTGAAAAACTGTTTTTT. This encodes CASSSQGGSEKLFF.

V usage is TRBV6-6 and J usage is TRBJ2-2; no reliable D call. There are 12 residues in the CDR3. Germline V lookup: CDR1 MNHNY, CDR2 SVGAGI (reference sequence). Trimming stripped 6 bases from V and 4 bases from J, with 6 bases between. The CDR3 loop reads CASSRSTGELFF. For the CDR3, the DNA is TGTGCCAGCAGCCGTTCCACCGGGGAGCTGTTTTTT.

J is TRBJ2-3 and V is TRBV7-9; no firm D call. Trimming shortened V by 4 bases and J by 2 bases, and 16 bases separated the two germline ends. CDR1 and CDR2 from the germline V gene are SEHNR and FQNEAQ (reference sequence). CDR3 length: 16 amino acids. The CDR3 loop is CASSSLVEFYTDTQYF. DNA of the CDR3: TGTGCCAGCAGCTCACTGGTCGAATTCTACACAGATACGCAGTATTTT. The full variable domain, rest sourced from reference TRBV7-9 and TRBJ2-3, is DTGVSQNPRHKITKRGQNVTFRCDPISEHNRLYWYRQTLGQGPEFLTYFQNEAQLEKSRLLSDRFSAERPKGSFSTLEIQRTEQGDSAMYLCASSSLVEFYTDTQYFGPGTRLTVL.

The chain employs TRBV29-1 and TRBJ1-2; D is uncertain. The CDR3 is 14 amino acids. Germline CDR1 reads SQVTM; CDR2 reads ANQGSEA. The germline V and J ends were trimmed by 4 bases and 0 bases, with 12 bases remaining between them. The CDR3 DNA sequence: TGCAGCGTTGTTAAGAACTCAGCTAACTATGGCTACACCTTC. It yields the protein CSVVKNSANYGYTF.

The chain is built from TRBV30 and TRBJ1-5, with 7 bases identical to TRBD1. Trimming removed 2 bases from V and 4 bases from J; junction bases left unmatched: 8. CDR3 length equals 15 residues. CDR1 GTSNPN and CDR2 SVGIG come from the germline V gene (reference sequence). CDR3 sequence: CAWSLEGTANQPQHF. The CDR3 DNA reads TGTGCCTGGAGTCTAGAGGGGACAGCAAATCAGCCCCAGCATTTT.

The genes are TRBV9 and TRBJ2-1; 7 nucleotides align to TRBD1. Germline assignment: CDR1 SGDLS and CDR2 YYNGEE. The CDR3 has 12 amino acids. The junction had 0 bases not matched to a gene; V was cut back by 3 bases and J by 6 bases. The CDR3 spells CASSGQGNEQFF. DNA for the CDR3: TGTGCCAGCAGCGGACAGGGCAATGAGCAGTTCTTC.

For the CDR3, the DNA is TGCGCCAGCAGCTTCTCCGGGACAGGGGAGACCCAGTACTTC. This translates into CASSFSGTGETQYF. This chain joins TRBV5-1 and TRBJ2-5; TRBD1 aligns across 9 bases. The CDR3 spans 14 residues. Looked up from germline, CDR1 is SGHRS and CDR2 is YFSETQ. V lost 2 bases, J lost 5 bases, and 4 bases stayed unmatched.

The count of this clone is one. The genes are TRBV19 and TRBJ2-5; TRBD1 matches at 10 bases. Germline loops: CDR1 LNHDA, CDR2 SQIVND (reference sequence). Trimming at V came to 5 bases and at J to 5 bases, leaving 8 bases not matched to a gene. This CDR3 comprises 15 residues. CDR3 bases: TGTGCCAGTAGTGTCGACAGGGGGCGCCGGGAGACCCAGTACTTC. The encoded protein is CASSVDRGRRETQYF.

The CDR3 DNA is TGTGCCAGCAGTTACTTGATAGCAGGGGGTGGGTACGAGCAGTACTTC. Translating gives CASSYLIAGGGYEQYF. V gene TRBV6-6 combines with J gene TRBJ2-7; 7 nucleotides agree with TRBD1. This CDR3 region has 16 residues. V lost 1 base and J lost 4; bases outside the gene matches: 10. The germline CDR1 and CDR2 sequences are MNHNY and SVGAGI (reference sequence).

This clone was seen once. The J gene is TRBJ2-1, the V gene TRBV19; perhaps D is TRBD1 or TRBD2 (5 bases each). CDR1 is LNHDA, CDR2 SQIVND, per germline (reference sequence). The ends were cut back, 3 bases at V and 7 bases at J, with 13 bases in the middle. The CDR3 has 14 residues. The CDR3: CASSMGVEWNEQFF. In nucleotides, the CDR3 is TGTGCCAGTAGTATGGGGGTGGAGTGGAATGAGCAGTTCTTC.

The rearrangement links TRBV11-3 to TRBJ1-2; D unresolved. In germline, CDR1 is SGHNT, CDR2 YENEEA. V was cut by 0 bases and J by 8 bases, with 7 bases left in between. The CDR3 sequence is 12 residues long. CDR3 sequence (DNA): TGTGCCAGCAGCTTAGATCATCGAGGCTACACCTTC. Its protein product is CASSLDHRGYTF.